The 24 T cell receptor beta chains listed next were all sequenced from one sample in a study of blood T cells in healthy people across ages. Primers used in a second PCR of roughly 7 to 12 cycles were a sample-barcoded 5' primer and a J-beta primer mix. MiXCR was run by TCRdb on the 5' RACE reads, yielding one entry per CDR3 protein. The sample records approximately 490,000 distinct CDR3 sequences, about 24% being singletons. This same sample was also taken into another study, of T cells of mothers and their children.

The material sequenced was blood. These receptors all stem from a boy under 18 in good health.

This clonotype was counted many times. V gene TRBV12-3 or TRBV12-4 combines with J gene TRBJ1-6; D is possibly TRBD1 (6 bases). The ends were cut back, 3 bases at V and 8 bases at J, with 20 bases in the middle. The CDR3 loop spans 17 amino acids. CDR3 in amino acids: CASSFWDPPRGYSPLHF. The CDR3 DNA sequence: TGTGCCAGCAGTTTTTGGGACCCGCCAAGGGGGTATTCACCCCTCCACTTT.

Turning to this clonotype: Germline and junction disagree at one end, which may indicate a read error. V and J are TRBV6-5 and TRBJ1-5; D possibly corresponds to TRBD1 (5 bases). The CDR3 extends over 14 amino acids. Germline lookup yields CDR1 MNHEY and CDR2 SVGAGI. CDR3 sequence: CASSYSGRGQPQHF. DNA of the CDR3: TGTGCCAGCAGCTACTCAGGGAGGGGTCAGCCCCAGCATTTT.

This clonotype is a singleton in its sample. The rearrangement links TRBV28 to TRBJ1-5, with D unclear. The CDR3 is 16 residues long. Germline V gene lookup returns CDR1 MDHEN and CDR2 SYDVKM. Trimming stripped 7 bases from V and 2 bases from J, with 18 bases between. CDR3 nucleotide sequence: TGTGCCAGCAATCCAATGGTGGAGAGGCGCAATCAGCCCCAGCATTTT. This gives the protein CASNPMVERRNQPQHF.

This chain connects TRBV7-9 to TRBJ1-6; D not resolved. Trimming left V 5 bases short and J 12 bases short, with 8 bases between. The CDR3 spans 11 residues. Germline V gives CDR1 SEHNR, CDR2 FQNEAQ (reference sequence). This chain's CDR3 is CASSTSGPLHF. Here the CDR3 DNA reads TGTGCCAGCAGCACCTCCGGACCCCTCCACTTT.

This clonotype was detected a few times. The chain recombines TRBV12-3 or TRBV12-4 with TRBJ2-7; TRBD1 agrees at 10 bases. This CDR3 comprises 14 residues. With V trimmed by 8 bases and J by 2 bases, 6 bases remained unmatched. The CDR3 sequence: CASGKGQGTYEQYF. CDR3 DNA sequence: TGTGCCAGCGGAAAGGGACAGGGGACCTACGAGCAGTACTTC.

In its sample, this clonotype was seen a few times. The chain employs TRBV29-1 and TRBJ2-1; D may be TRBD1 or TRBD2 (5 bases each). The CDR3 length is 13 residues. The germline CDR1 and CDR2 sequences are SQVTM and ANQGSEA. The V end was cut by 6 bases, the J end by 4 bases, with 13 bases between. This CDR3 reads CSVAWDGYNEQFF. The CDR3 coding sequence is TGCAGCGTCGCCTGGGACGGGTACAATGAGCAGTTCTTC.

This clonotype was detected only a few times. The genes are TRBV20-1 and TRBJ2-1; D uncertain. Germline CDR1 is DFQATT and CDR2 is SNEGSKA (reference sequence). The V and J ends lost 0 bases and 5 bases respectively, with 11 bases between them. CDR3 length: 14 amino acids. The CDR3 protein is CSARDIRENNEQFF. The CDR3, as DNA: TGCAGTGCTAGAGATATCCGCGAGAACAATGAGCAGTTCTTC.

The chain employs TRBV6-5 and TRBJ2-7; the match to TRBD1 covers 9 bases. The CDR3 consists of 14 residues. J lost 7 bases, V lost 4 bases, and 8 bases had no gene match. From germline, CDR1 is MNHEY and CDR2 SVGAGI. The CDR3 sequence: CASSFDRGLGEQYF. The DNA of the CDR3 is TGTGCCAGCAGTTTCGACAGGGGGTTGGGGGAGCAGTACTTC.

The chain links TRBV9 to TRBJ2-5; D possibly corresponds to TRBD2 (5 bases). V dropped 1 base and J dropped 5 bases, with 15 bases sitting between them. CDR3 length: 15 residues. Germline V gene lookup returns CDR1 SGDLS and CDR2 YYNGEE. The CDR3 protein is CASSVNSASWETQYF. The CDR3 region has the DNA TGTGCCAGCAGCGTAAATAGCGCGTCATGGGAGACCCAGTACTTC.

The table lists this clonotype with a few counts. The gene calls are TRBV5-5 and TRBJ2-5, with D unclear. The CDR3 covers 15 residues. Germline-derived CDR1 and CDR2 are SGHKS and YYEKEE (reference sequence). V shed 1 base and J shed 2 bases, with 12 bases lying between them. The CDR3 DNA reads TGTGCCAGCAGCTTGTTATGGGCGCGGCAAGAGACCCAGTACTTC. This codes for CASSLLWARQETQYF.

V is TRBV20-1 and J is TRBJ2-3, with 12 nucleotides matching TRBD2. Trimming at V came to 2 bases and at J to 3 bases, leaving 3 bases not matched to a gene. Germline V gene data show CDR1 as DFQATT and CDR2 as SNEGSKA (reference sequence). There are 15 residues in the CDR3. The CDR3 sequence is CSARIGLAGTDTQYF. The CDR3 DNA follows: TGCAGTGCTAGAATCGGACTAGCGGGGACAGATACGCAGTATTTT.

The chain links TRBV7-6 to TRBJ2-6; D is perhaps TRBD1 (5 bases). This CDR3 is built from 18 residues. The germline V and J ends were trimmed by 0 bases and 0 bases, with 12 bases remaining between them. Per the germline V gene, CDR1 is SGHVS and CDR2 is FNYEAQ. CDR3: CASSLALSGLSGANVLTF. The DNA of the CDR3 is TGTGCCAGCAGCTTAGCGCTTTCAGGGCTCTCTGGGGCCAACGTCCTGACTTTC.

This clonotype was recorded at least ten times. The chain carries TRBV27 and TRBJ1-5; D is perhaps TRBD1 (5 bases). V lost 3 bases and J lost 3, with 15 bases in between. The CDR3 covers 16 residues. Germline V CDR1 and CDR2: MNHEY, SMNVEV (reference sequence). Written as DNA, the CDR3 is TGTGCCAGCAGTTTCAGTAGCGGGGCTTACAATCAGCCCCAGCATTTT. Protein sequence: CASSFSSGAYNQPQHF.

This rearrangement joins TRBV2 to TRBJ2-1, with 13 nucleotides matching TRBD2. The J call may be mistaken, given a closer DNA end match to TRBJ2-7. This CDR3 is 16 amino acids long. CDR1 is SNHLY, CDR2 FYNNEI, per germline. This CDR3 reads CASSRGLAGAQGEQYF. In DNA form, the CDR3 reads TGTGCCAGCAGCCGAGGACTAGCGGGGGCCCAGGGGGAGCAGTACTTC.

Details on this clonotype: Mismatch with germline at one junction end may stem from a read error. This rearrangement joins TRBV29-1 to TRBJ2-1; no reliable D call. Germline V gives CDR1 SQVTM, CDR2 ANQGSEA. The CDR3 consists of 11 residues. The DNA for the CDR3 is TGCAACGTTGATGTCTACAATGAGCAGTTCTTC. Translation gives CNVDVYNEQFF.

This clonotype was recorded a few times. V is TRBV6-2 or TRBV6-3 and J is TRBJ2-1; D unresolved. The CDR3 totals 11 residues. Germline-derived CDR1 and CDR2 are MNHEY and SVGEGT. The V and J ends lost 5 bases and 9 bases respectively, with 8 bases between them. CDR3 DNA: TGTGCCAGCAGTCAAAGGAGTGAGCAGTTCTTC. Translation gives CASSQRSEQFF.

The chain recombines TRBV28 with TRBJ2-1; 7 bases are a match to TRBD1. The CDR3 spans 16 residues. Germline CDR1 is MDHEN and CDR2 is SYDVKM. Trimming took 5 bases from V and 5 from J; bases not matched to a gene: 12. The CDR3 sequence is CASSETQGMGNNEQFF. The CDR3 bases are TGTGCCAGCAGTGAAACACAGGGGATGGGCAACAATGAGCAGTTCTTC.

This clonotype was picked up many times. The chain employs TRBV28 and TRBJ2-4, with 11 bases that match TRBD2. V lost 5 bases and J lost 0; bases outside the gene matches: 9. The CDR3 is 18 residues long. In germline, CDR1 is MDHEN, CDR2 SYDVKM. CDR3 sequence reads: CASSPGGLAGRAKNIQYF. CDR3 bases: TGTGCCAGCAGTCCTGGCGGACTAGCGGGCAGAGCCAAAAACATTCAGTACTTC.

With regard to this clonotype: Compared with germline, one end of the junction differs, possibly owing to a read error. The chain couples TRBV2 to TRBJ2-2; D not certain. The CDR3 length is 14 residues. Germline CDR1 is SNHLY and CDR2 is FYNNEI. In DNA form, the CDR3 reads TGTGCCAGCGGAGAAAGGTCGAACACCAGGGAGCTGTTTTTT. Protein: CASGERSNTRELFF. Complete variable domain (other parts from reference TRBV2 and TRBJ2-2): EPEVTQTPSHQVTQMGQEVILRCVPISNHLYFYWYRQILGQKVEFLVSFYNNEISEKSEIFDDQFSVERPDGSNFTLKIRSTKLEDSAMYFCASGERSNTRELFFGEGSRLTVL.

This clonotype was found a few times. The CDR3 loop is CASSQLRLGNEQFF. CDR3 nucleotides: TGCGCCAGCAGCCAATTGAGATTGGGCAATGAGCAGTTCTTC. The V gene is TRBV4-1, the J gene TRBJ2-1; D gene ambiguous. Trimming left V 2 bases short and J 6 bases short, with 11 bases between. The germline gives CDR1 MGHRA, CDR2 YSYEKL. This CDR3 is built from 14 residues.

This chain connects TRBV7-3 to TRBJ2-5; perhaps D is TRBD1 or TRBD2 (8 bases each). This CDR3 is built from 17 residues. V was pared by 0 bases and J by 2 bases, with 16 bases between. CDR1 and CDR2 from the germline V gene are SGHTA and FQGTGA. CDR3: CASSLTGSGDRQETQYF. The CDR3 bases are TGTGCCAGCAGCTTAACGGGTAGCGGGGACAGGCAAGAGACCCAGTACTTC. Combining the CDR3 with reference TRBV7-3 and TRBJ2-5 gives the whole variable domain GAGVSQTPSNKVTEKGKYVELRCDPISGHTALYWYRQSLGQGPEFLIYFQGTGAADDSGLPNDRFFAVRPEGSVSTLKIQRTERGDSAVYLCASSLTGSGDRQETQYFGPGTRLLVL.

This clonotype was found a few times. V is TRBV6-5 and J is TRBJ2-7, with D perhaps matching TRBD1 (6 bases). Germline V CDR1 and CDR2: MNHEY, SVGAGI. CDR3 length: 15 residues. Trimming shortened V by 6 bases and J by 2 bases, and 17 bases separated the two germline ends. Here the CDR3 reads CASSLQGPNAYEQYF. CDR3 bases: TGTGCCAGCAGCCTACAGGGACCGAATGCCTACGAGCAGTACTTC.

This rearrangement joins TRBV7-2 to TRBJ2-7, with TRBD2 as a possible D gene (5 bases). Germline-derived CDR1 and CDR2 are SGHTA and FQGNSA. The CDR3 consists of 11 residues. The germline V and J ends were trimmed by 7 bases and 9 bases, with 13 bases remaining between them. CDR3 in amino acids: CASTLGGVQYF. The CDR3 bases are TGTGCCAGCACCCTTGGAGGCGTGCAGTACTTC. Drawing the rest from reference TRBV7-2 and TRBJ2-7, the complete variable domain is GAGVSQSPSNKVTEKGKDVELRCDPISGHTALYWYRQSLGQGLEFLIYFQGNSAPDKSGLPSDRFSAERTGGSVSTLTIQRTQQEDSAVYLCASTLGGVQYFGPGTRLTVT.

A few counts support this clonotype. The CDR3 DNA reads TGTGCCAGCAGCGATGGGAACGAGGAAAAACTGTTTTTT. Translated: CASSDGNEEKLFF. This chain connects TRBV9 to TRBJ1-4, with D uncertain. The CDR3 runs to 13 residues. Trimming removed 3 bases at V and 8 bases at J, with 11 bases between. CDR1 and CDR2 from the germline V gene are SGDLS and YYNGEE.